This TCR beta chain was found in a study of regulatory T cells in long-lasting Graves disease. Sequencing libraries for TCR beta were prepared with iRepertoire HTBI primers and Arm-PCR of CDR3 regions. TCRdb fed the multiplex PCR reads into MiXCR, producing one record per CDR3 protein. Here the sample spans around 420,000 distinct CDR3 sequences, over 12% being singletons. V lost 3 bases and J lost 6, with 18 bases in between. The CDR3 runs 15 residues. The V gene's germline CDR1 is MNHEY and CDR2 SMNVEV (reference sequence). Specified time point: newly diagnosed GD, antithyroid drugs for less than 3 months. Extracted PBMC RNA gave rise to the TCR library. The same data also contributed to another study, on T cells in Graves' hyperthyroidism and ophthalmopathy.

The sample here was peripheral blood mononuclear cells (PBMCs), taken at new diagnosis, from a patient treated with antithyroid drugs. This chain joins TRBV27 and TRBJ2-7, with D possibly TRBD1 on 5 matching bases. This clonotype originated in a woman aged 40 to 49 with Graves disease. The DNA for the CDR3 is TGTGCCAGCAGTTTTGATACAGGTTTGTTTTTCGAGCAGTACTTC. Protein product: CASSFDTGLFFEQYF.